This T cell receptor (beta chain) stems from a study of T cell responses to AZD1222 COVID-19 vaccine (dated by TCRdb to about 2021). In terms of the full investigation: AZD1222 recipients whose second dose came at about 4 weeks and those whose second dose came at about 12 weeks were combined into one group, since spike-specific TCR depth and breadth did not differ between the two schedules. TCR sequencing covered 233 trial participants: 200 to 220 given two doses of AZD1222 and 26 given two doses of MenACWY control vaccine. Enrollment into the trials was organized by age into subgroups of 18-55, 56-69 and 70-plus years, and those subgroups contained roughly 160, 29 and 62 TCR-sequenced participants, respectively.

What this sample's time point label stands for: baseline before first vaccination. The vaccinee samples were drawn from two UK trials, COV001 and COV002, one of which was a single-blind randomized controlled phase 2/3 trial testing AZD1222 (ChAdOx1 nCoV-19) in healthy adults. For TCRbeta chain sequencing, PBMC samples from trial participants were taken at day 0 and at day 28 after the second dose. Concerning this clone itself: The antigen it recognizes is unknown. Per-base qualities were not stored, and no clone one base away is much larger.

The CDR3 regions of human TCRbeta chains were analyzed by immunosequencing. Processing in the source paper ran as follows. Repertoire TCRs were matched against a reference library of SARS-CoV-2-specific TCRs generated with the MIRA antigen-specificity platform. Breadth was defined as the fraction of unique TCRs that were SARS-CoV-2-associated, and depth was defined as the fraction of total T cells that were SARS-CoV-2-associated. Using the MIRA data, each spike-specific TCR was assigned both to the spike region to which the TCR was reactive and to a CD4 or CD8 class. Log10-transformed breadth and depth values were compared by one-way ANOVA with Sidak's multiple comparisons tests. TCRdb re-hosts the immuneACCESS table, in-frame sequences only. Its copies lack some clones; in the studies checked, an unresolved V gene accounts for under half of them, and the cause for the rest is not known. The V and J calls and the clone size are those of that table, but D and trimming were determined from the DNA. The sample yields tens of thousands of clones; around 90% were counted once. The ten largest clones represent 2.2% of the sample.

The full study reports these points: Participants were mostly white British and included more females than males, and it was suggested by the authors that clonal diversity may have been underestimated. The 56-69-year group was small, and its depth increase did not reach significance, likely because of low power. Because no samples from the day 14 peak response were available, repertoires could be characterized only after the peak T cell response. Nearly half of unique spike-specific TCRs reportedly recognized epitopes outside regions mutated in the B.1.351 and B.1.1.7 variants. Conclusions about previously exposed vaccinees are limited because only 5 or 6 AZD1222 recipients were SARS-CoV-2 seropositive at baseline. After two AZD1222 doses, both the breadth and the depth of spike-specific TCRs were significantly higher than at day 0 and than in MenACWY recipients. The whole spike protein was spanned by vaccine-associated CD4 TCRs, and dominant responses were seen in regions 160-218 and 743-854.

Sequencing used peripheral blood, obtained on day 0 of AZD1222 vaccination. The sequence derives from an adult in good health.

The CDR3 region: CASSRTSGSSDTQYF. The DNA reads as follows: TGTGCCAGTAGTAGGACTAGCGGGAGTTCAGATACGCAGTATTTT. The rearrangement combines TRBV19 with TRBJ2-3, with 13 middle bases fitting TRBD2. Unmatched junction bases come to 2, with V trimmed by 4 bases and J by 4 bases. CDR1 LNHDA and CDR2 SQIVND were looked up in the germline V gene (reference sequence). Spanning cysteine to phenylalanine, the CDR3 consists of 15 amino acids. Of the read, only the CDR3 DNA is kept; its 45 bases are in frame from base 1.